This TCR beta chain was identified in a study of CD8+ T cells in alopecia areata. Background on the study: Severity among treated patients was scored by the percentage of scalp area affected. Study-level results: Persistence in scalp and blood during tofacitinib was observed for many expanded lesional clones.

The sample holds a few counts of this clone. Its antigen is not known. TCR sequencing used cDNA made by reverse transcription of extracted RNA. The repertoire was sequenced with immunoSEQ multiplex PCR; TCRdb's copy has only in-frame clones and lacks some. The table has approximately 160,000 clones, less than 80% seen once. J lost 3 bases, V lost 10 bases, and 9 bases had no gene match. The germline V gene encodes CDR1 MGHDK and CDR2 SYGVNS. The CDR3 totals 13 residues. Described treatment: oral pan-JAK inhibitor, 5-10 mg twice daily. Patients with alopecia areata provided lesional scalp punch biopsies as well as peripheral blood.

The material sequenced was CD4+ T cells sorted from blood, taken at week 24, from a patient treated with tofacitinib. The clonotype comes from a human donor with alopecia areata. This sequence joins TRBV25-1 and TRBJ2-7, with 7 bases fitting TRBD1. The CDR3 coding sequence is TGTGCCACCGGACAGGTTGGAATCTACGAGCAGTACTTC. Amino acid sequence: CATGQVGIYEQYF.